The 28 T cell receptor beta chains in this list originate from one sample, sequenced in a study of technical replicates of blood from a handful of donors. Some clones are missing from TCRdb's copy, which holds only in-frame ones; the method was immunoSEQ multiplex PCR. The data show 65,000 to 85,000 clones, with 94% seen just once and 0.3% to 0.45% held by the top ten. Material for sequencing was T cells isolated from PBMCs. These receptors were collected from a human donor in good health.

The V gene is TRBV30, the J gene TRBJ1-3, with D uncertain. The V gene's germline CDR1 is GTSNPN and CDR2 SVGIG (reference sequence). Deletions cut 4 bases from V and 4 bases from J, with 8 bases between. This CDR3 comprises 12 residues. In DNA form, the CDR3 reads TGTGCCTGGAACCCAGGCGGAAACACCATATATTTT. Its translation: CAWNPGGNTIYF.

This chain links TRBV11-2 with TRBJ2-7; perhaps TRBD2 as D (6 bases). The CDR3 length is 13 residues. Trimming stripped 8 bases from V and 5 bases from J, with 16 bases between. Germline values: CDR1 SGHAT, CDR2 FQNNGV. The CDR3 DNA reads as TGTGCCAGCGGACGGGTAGCGGCTGACGAGCAGTACTTC. Its translation is CASGRVAADEQYF.

In its sample, this clone was seen once. The chain combines TRBV29-1 with TRBJ2-7; D uncertain. Per the germline V gene, CDR1 is SQVTM and CDR2 is ANQGSEA. V was cut by 7 bases and J by 2 bases, with 21 bases left in between. This CDR3 contains 15 residues. The CDR3 loop reads CSGRKGAIPPYEQYF. The CDR3 nucleotides are TGCAGCGGTCGTAAAGGAGCTATTCCCCCCTACGAGCAGTACTTC.

The CDR3 region is CASSIQQGNVEGYTF. The DNA for the CDR3 is TGTGCCAGTAGTATCCAACAGGGGAACGTGGAGGGCTACACCTTC. The chain couples TRBV19 to TRBJ1-2; 7 positions match TRBD1. Losses at the gene ends were 3 bases for V and 8 bases for J; bases not matched to a gene: 12. CDR1 and CDR2 from the germline V gene are LNHDA and SQIVND (reference sequence). The CDR3 totals 15 residues.

The count of this clone is one. The gene calls are TRBV6-6 and TRBJ2-1; 7 bases line up with TRBD2. This CDR3 is built from 12 residues. Germline CDR1 and CDR2: MNHNY and SVGAGI (reference sequence). The V segment lost 9 bases and the J segment 5 bases; nucleotides outside the gene matches: 4. This chain's CDR3 is CASWGGDNEQFF. The DNA for the CDR3 is TGTGCCAGTTGGGGGGGGGACAATGAGCAGTTCTTC.

J is TRBJ2-7 and V is TRBV28, with D perhaps TRBD2 (5 bases). Germline CDR1 is MDHEN and CDR2 is SYDVKM. The germline V and J ends were trimmed by 5 bases and 2 bases, with 19 bases remaining between them. The CDR3 extends over 16 amino acids. CDR3 sequence: CASSPTYLARTYEQYF. In nucleotides, the CDR3 is TGTGCCAGCAGTCCAACCTACCTAGCCCGTACCTACGAGCAGTACTTC.

The chain links TRBV7-9 to TRBJ1-2, with D maybe TRBD1 (6 bases). Per germline, CDR1 SEHNR and CDR2 FQNEAQ (reference sequence). This CDR3 spans 15 amino acids. V gave up 1 base and J gave up 0 bases, with 9 bases separating them. The CDR3: CASSLDYRANYGYTF. CDR3 sequence (DNA): TGTGCCAGCAGCTTAGACTACAGGGCTAACTATGGCTACACCTTC.

V and J are TRBV7-9 and TRBJ1-1, with D uncertain. Looked up from germline, CDR1 is SEHNR and CDR2 is FQNEAQ (reference sequence). V lost 0 bases, J lost 0 bases, and 8 bases lay in between. The CDR3 contains 15 residues. CDR3: CASSLARGLNTEAFF. The CDR3, as DNA: TGTGCCAGCAGCTTAGCGAGAGGGTTGAACACTGAAGCTTTCTTT.

The rearrangement joins TRBV5-1 to TRBJ2-5; TRBD1 matches 7 bases. Trimming removed 3 bases from V and 5 bases from J; junction bases left unmatched: 10. The CDR3 loop spans 15 amino acids. Germline V gives CDR1 SGHRS, CDR2 YFSETQ. The CDR3 sequence: CASSSPGTELETQYF. The CDR3 nucleotides read TGCGCCAGCAGCTCACCCGGGACAGAGCTGGAGACCCAGTACTTC.

The rearrangement joins TRBV7-8 to TRBJ2-7; 8 bases are shared with TRBD2. The junction had 8 bases not matched to a gene; V was cut back by 4 bases and J by 0 bases. Per germline, CDR1 SGHVS and CDR2 FQNEAQ. The CDR3 covers 16 residues. The CDR3 loop reads CASSSVSGTPSYEQYF. Here the CDR3 DNA reads TGTGCCAGCAGCTCGGTTAGCGGGACTCCCTCCTACGAGCAGTACTTC.

This chain uses TRBV6-6 with TRBJ1-2; the D is unclear. Germline-derived CDR1 and CDR2 are MNHNY and SVGAGI (reference sequence). The ends were cut back, 6 bases at V and 3 bases at J, with 17 bases in the middle. The CDR3 runs to 15 residues. CDR3 protein: CASRSLGGHHYGYTF. For the CDR3, the DNA is TGTGCCAGCAGATCCCTGGGAGGGCATCACTATGGCTACACCTTC.

The chain employs TRBV5-1 and TRBJ2-7; 8 nucleotides align to TRBD1. Germline V gene lookup returns CDR1 SGHRS and CDR2 YFSETQ. CDR3 size: 13 residues. Trimming removed 4 bases from V and 5 bases from J; junction bases left unmatched: 5. The CDR3 is CASSPQGGNEQYF. CDR3 sequence (DNA): TGCGCCAGCAGCCCACAGGGGGGTAACGAGCAGTACTTC.

J is TRBJ2-1 and V is TRBV6-1; no reliable D call. CDR3 size: 15 residues. CDR1 and CDR2 from the germline V gene are MNHNS and SASEGT. The V end was cut by 3 bases, the J end by 4 bases, with 13 bases between. CDR3 DNA: TGTGCCAGCAGTGATCTGAGGATTGGGTACAATGAGCAGTTCTTC. Translated: CASSDLRIGYNEQFF.

This clone has only one observation. The CDR3 protein is CASSASQSGQGNRNTIYF. The CDR3 DNA follows: TGTGCCAGCAGCGCCTCCCAATCGGGACAGGGGAACAGGAACACCATATATTTT. This sequence joins TRBV9 and TRBJ1-3, with 10 bases lining up with TRBD1. V gave up 3 bases and J gave up 7 bases; unmatched junction bases: 16. The CDR3 is 18 residues long. Germline V CDR1 and CDR2: SGDLS, YYNGEE.

The chain employs TRBV6-1 and TRBJ2-1; 7 bases fit TRBD2. In germline, CDR1 is MNHNS, CDR2 SASEGT. V gave up 10 bases and J gave up 6 bases; unmatched junction bases: 12. The CDR3 is made up of 14 amino acids. The CDR3 sequence is CATSFAGESNEQFF. The CDR3 DNA reads TGTGCCACCTCCTTCGCGGGAGAATCCAATGAGCAGTTCTTC.

The chain couples TRBV19 to TRBJ1-2, with D possibly being TRBD1 (6 bases). This CDR3 contains 14 residues. Trimming took 7 bases from V and 7 from J, leaving 19 bases between them. Germline V CDR1 and CDR2: LNHDA, SQIVND (reference sequence). DNA for the CDR3: TGTGCCAGTACCAATCAGGGGTCTCTATTTGGCTACACCTTC. It is translated as CASTNQGSLFGYTF.

The table lists this clone with a few counts. Relative to the germline gene, one junction end is altered; a read error may explain this. The chain uses TRBV5-1 and TRBJ2-2; 7 bases line up with TRBD1. The germline gives CDR1 SGHRS, CDR2 YFSETQ. The CDR3 runs 15 residues. CDR3 residues: CASSLLQGNAGELFF. CDR3 coding DNA: TGCGCCAGCAGCTTGCTACAGGGGAACGCCGGGGAGCTGTTTTTT. Looking up the rest from reference TRBV5-1 and TRBJ2-2 gives the full variable domain: KAGVTQTPRYLIKTRGQQVTLSCSPISGHRSVSWYQQTPGQGLQFLFEYFSETQRNKGNFPGRFSGRQFSNSRSEMNVSTLELGDSALYLCASSLLQGNAGELFFGEGSRLTVL.

The V and J genes are TRBV5-4 and TRBJ2-3; TRBD2 matches at 8 bases. The V segment lost 3 bases and the J segment 5 bases; nucleotides outside the gene matches: 5. The germline V gene encodes CDR1 SGHNT and CDR2 YYREEE (reference sequence). The CDR3 has 14 amino acids. CDR3 DNA sequence: TGTGCCAGCAGCTACGGACTAGCCGTAGATACGCAGTATTTT. Amino acid sequence: CASSYGLAVDTQYF.

The chain links TRBV19 to TRBJ1-2; D gene uncertain. Germline CDR1 and CDR2: LNHDA and SQIVND (reference sequence). The CDR3 is 13 residues long. Between the trimmed V and J ends, which lost 5 bases and 5 bases, there was a span of 12 bases. CDR3 DNA: TGTGCCAGTAGTCCGAGGGCAGCTTATGGCTACACCTTC. It translates to CASSPRAAYGYTF.

The CDR3 nucleotides are TGCGCCAGCAGCCAAGCGGGGGTCCACAATGAGCAGTTCTTC. It encodes CASSQAGVHNEQFF. The V call is TRBV4-3, the J call TRBJ2-1; D may be TRBD2 (6 bases). The germline gives CDR1 LGHNA, CDR2 YSLEER. Trimming cost V 1 base and J 5 bases, with 9 bases left between them. The CDR3 runs 14 residues.

The V call is TRBV9, the J call TRBJ2-3; 10 bases align to TRBD1. V was clipped by 0 bases and J by 2 bases; unmatched bases: 3. The CDR3 totals 16 residues. Per germline, CDR1 SGDLS and CDR2 YYNGEE. DNA of the CDR3: TGTGCCAGCAGCGTAGAGGGACAGGGGTTCACAGATACGCAGTATTTT. Translation: CASSVEGQGFTDTQYF.

V is TRBV28 and J is TRBJ1-1; D gene uncertain. V shed 6 bases and J shed 0 bases, with 11 bases lying between them. CDR3 size: 14 residues. Germline assignment: CDR1 MDHEN and CDR2 SYDVKM. CDR3 DNA: TGTGCCAGCAGGAGCGTACACATGAACACTGAAGCTTTCTTT. This gives the protein CASRSVHMNTEAFF. Together with reference TRBV28 and TRBJ1-1, the CDR3 gives the full variable domain: DVKVTQSSRYLVKRTGEKVFLECVQDMDHENMFWYRQDPGLGLRLIYFSYDVKMKEKGDIPEGYSVSREKKERFSLILESASTNQTSMYLCASRSVHMNTEAFFGQGTRLTVV.

The V call is TRBV18, the J call TRBJ1-2; tentative D call: TRBD1 (5 bases). The CDR3 spans 14 residues. V lost 0 bases and J lost 8, with 13 bases in between. Looked up from germline, CDR1 is KGHSH and CDR2 is LQKENI. CDR3 nucleotides: TGTGCCAGCTCACCACCGGGCAGGGTAGGGGGCTACACCTTC. Translating gives CASSPPGRVGGYTF.

The chain links TRBV30 to TRBJ2-1, with 9 bases that match TRBD1. Trimming removed 5 bases from V and 9 bases from J; junction bases left unmatched: 8. CDR3 length: 13 amino acids. Per germline, CDR1 GTSNPN and CDR2 SVGIG (reference sequence). Written as DNA, the CDR3 is TGTGCCTGGGCTTTCGGGACAGGGTTTGAGCAGTTCTTC. Translating gives CAWAFGTGFEQFF.

The genes are TRBV27 and TRBJ2-7; 14 positions match TRBD2. The CDR3 extends over 15 amino acids. CDR1 MNHEY and CDR2 SMNVEV come from the germline V gene (reference sequence). The V segment lost 7 bases and the J segment 4 bases; nucleotides outside the gene matches: 6. CDR3 DNA sequence: TGTGCCAGCAAGCAGGGGACTAGCGGGAGTTACGAGCAGTACTTC. As protein: CASKQGTSGSYEQYF.

J is TRBJ2-2 and V is TRBV19; tentatively, D is TRBD1 (6 bases). This CDR3 is 15 amino acids long. Germline V CDR1 and CDR2: LNHDA, SQIVND (reference sequence). V lost 5 bases and J lost 4, with 14 bases in between. The CDR3 region is CASSPLGALTGELFF. CDR3 bases: TGTGCCAGTAGTCCCCTGGGGGCACTCACCGGGGAGCTGTTTTTT.

The V gene is TRBV19, the J gene TRBJ2-1, with D tentatively TRBD1 (6 bases). The length of the CDR3 is 18 residues. Looked up from germline, CDR1 is LNHDA and CDR2 is SQIVND (reference sequence). V dropped 3 bases and J dropped 5 bases, with 23 bases sitting between them. This chain's CDR3 is CASSIGWGTGYRNNEQFF. The CDR3 DNA reads as TGTGCCAGTAGTATTGGCTGGGGAACAGGGTATAGAAACAATGAGCAGTTCTTC.

The V gene is TRBV7-2, the J gene TRBJ1-2, with TRBD1 as a possible D gene (6 bases). Trimming took off 4 bases at V and 4 bases at J, with 16 bases between the two ends. Per the germline V gene, CDR1 is SGHTA and CDR2 is FQGNSA. CDR3 length: 15 residues. This chain's CDR3 is CASSYFLGGGYGYTF. In nucleotides, the CDR3 is TGTGCCAGCAGCTATTTTTTAGGGGGTGGCTATGGCTACACCTTC.